This T cell receptor (beta chain) is from a study of Ad26.COV2.S vaccination and SARS-CoV-2 variants. The wider study: Enrollment placed the donor in the COV1001 Ad26.COV2.S trial arm.

Here immunoSEQ multiplex PCR was the method, and the copy in TCRdb shows in-frame clones only, minus some. The sample records more than 300,000 clones, around 84% being singletons. Described treatment: approximately 18 received Ad26.COV2.S at low or high dose, single or two shots; 5 received placebo; per-sample allocation not given. Sampling took place 63 days after the first vaccine or placebo injection. Germline V CDR1 and CDR2: MGHDK, SYGVNS. The CDR3 covers 16 residues. V lost 7 bases and J 4 bases, leaving 19 bases between the germline ends. This clone was seen just once. This sequence joins TRBV25-1 and TRBJ2-2; D assignment may be TRBD1 or TRBD2 (5 bases each). The sequencing here drew on peripheral blood, taken in a trial of Ad26.COV2.S vaccine versus placebo. The TCR comes from a person between 18 and 65 years old who received the Ad26.COV2.S COVID-19 vaccine or a placebo. The CDR3 coding sequence is TGTGCCAGCACCCCCGGTGGGGGAAAGGGCACCGGGGAGCTGTTTTTT. Translation: CASTPGGGKGTGELFF.